This T cell receptor (beta chain) came from a study of blood T cell repertoires in COVID-19. This CDR3 has 13 amino acids. The germline V and J ends were trimmed by 8 bases and 4 bases, with 14 bases remaining between them. Germline CDR1 and CDR2: MNHEY and SVGAGI. Participant ages covered roughly 18 to 89 years across around 25 US areas. Participants were placed into cohorts based on the clinical history they reported. Cohort 3 donors were reported recovered after two negative PCRs, clearance, or symptom resolution. Produced via immunoSEQ multiplex PCR; TCRdb's table is partial and in-frame only. The sample records more than 400,000 clones, 90% being singletons.

This TCR was sampled from a man younger than 30 who had recovered from COVID-19. This chain connects TRBV6-5 to TRBJ2-5, with D maybe TRBD2 (6 bases). The sample was PBMCs or T cells enriched from blood (not recorded which). This CDR3 reads CASGSTRVETQYF. CDR3 bases: TGTGCCAGCGGGTCGACTAGAGTAGAGACCCAGTACTTC.